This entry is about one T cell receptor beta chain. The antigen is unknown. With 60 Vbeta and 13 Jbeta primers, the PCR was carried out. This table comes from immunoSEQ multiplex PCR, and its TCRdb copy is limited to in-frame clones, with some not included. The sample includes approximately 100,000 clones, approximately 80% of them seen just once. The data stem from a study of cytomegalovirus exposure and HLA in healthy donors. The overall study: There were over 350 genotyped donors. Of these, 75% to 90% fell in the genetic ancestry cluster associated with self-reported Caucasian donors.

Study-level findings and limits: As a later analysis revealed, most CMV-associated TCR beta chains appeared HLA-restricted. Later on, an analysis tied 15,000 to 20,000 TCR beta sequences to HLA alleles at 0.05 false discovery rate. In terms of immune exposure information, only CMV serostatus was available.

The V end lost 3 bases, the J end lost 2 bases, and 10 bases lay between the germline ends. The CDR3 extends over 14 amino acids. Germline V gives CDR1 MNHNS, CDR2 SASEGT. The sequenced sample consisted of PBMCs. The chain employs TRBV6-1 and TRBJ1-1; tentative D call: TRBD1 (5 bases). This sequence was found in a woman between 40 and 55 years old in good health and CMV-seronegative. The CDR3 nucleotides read TGTGCCAGCAGTGAGACGGGGGGAAACACTGAAGCTTTCTTT. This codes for CASSETGGNTEAFF.